These T cell receptor beta chains were read from a single sample in a study of cytomegalovirus exposure and HLA in healthy donors. The protocol was immunoSEQ multiplex PCR, while the TCRdb copy is restricted to in-frame clones and leaves out a portion. The sample has 270,000 or so clones; about nine tenths are singletons. The sample was PBMCs. Receptor source: a man in his forties or fifties in good health and CMV-seropositive. The CDR3 runs from the conserved cysteine through the conserved F or W. Each record gives: clone size, V gene, D gene, CDR3 protein. D genes are given only for firm matches. The listing skips clone size in some rows; elsewhere it reads once, few, many or a size class.

>-|TRBV19|-
CASSIETGTHTEAFF
>once|TRBV4-2|TRBD2
CASSQLAGENTGELFF
>-|TRBV6-6|-
CASRTIQRTSYEQYF
>-|TRBV5-5|TRBD1
CASSGRDRSSYEQYF
>-|TRBV5-4|-
CASSLRTGVAEQYF
>many|TRBV5-1|TRBD1
CASSWGQGDYEQYF
>-|TRBV6-6|-
CASSMSRGAAEAFF
>-|TRBV19|-
CASSDRTSGANVLTF
>-|TRBV7-3|-
CASSLELVYSNQPQHF
>few|TRBV4-1|TRBD1
CASSHLGQGDDQPQHF
>-|TRBV10-3|TRBD1
CAISELTGTGGYEQYF
>-|TRBV5-1|-
CASSLSVSGANVLTF
>-|TRBV13|TRBD2
CASSLGSGRPWEQFF
>once|TRBV7-9|TRBD2
CASSSGTSGIGQFF
>-|TRBV27|-
CASSLTRGEETQYF
>-|TRBV19|-
CASSIQGIQETQYF
>-|TRBV11-2|-
CASSFGGNTEAFF
>-|TRBV27|TRBD1
CASSFVGQGSGNTIYF
>once|TRBV29-1|TRBD1
CSPWTGGGEQFF
>-|TRBV18|-
CASSPDLGDIQYF
>-|TRBV27|TRBD1
CASSPLDRSGNTIYF
>-|TRBV25-1|-
CASSGAGANEQFF
>few|TRBV4-3|-
CASSQNWAGSSYNEQFF
>-|TRBV11-2|TRBD2
CASSLLAGAVETQYF
>-|TRBV27|-
CASSPWGVVAEAFF
>-|TRBV5-1|TRBD1
CASSSRTGMDTEAFF
>-|TRBV5-1|TRBD1
CASSWGDRGLYEQYF
>-|TRBV28|-
CASSLGQLNEQFF
>-|TRBV28|TRBD1
CASTPMDRGPYEQYF
>-|TRBV9|-
CASSVNQPGVTDTQYF
>-|TRBV28|TRBD2
CASSFAGGQAEQYF
>few|TRBV9|-
CASSPAGLGNEKLFF
>-|TRBV19|-
CASSLLAGVSNQPQHF
>-|TRBV6-5|TRBD1
CASSYLQGAYEQYF
>-|TRBV7-2|-
CASSLRAAGGTDTQYF
>-|TRBV5-1|TRBD2
CASSLEYVGGPGGANVLTF
>-|TRBV19|TRBD2
CASSIAGGAYEQYF
>-|TRBV4-2|-
CASSQDLGEETQYF
>-|TRBV19|-
CASTYYTYTGELFF
>-|TRBV7-9|-
CASPFGLPGTEAFF
>once|TRBV10-3|TRBD2
CAISESGGQETQYF